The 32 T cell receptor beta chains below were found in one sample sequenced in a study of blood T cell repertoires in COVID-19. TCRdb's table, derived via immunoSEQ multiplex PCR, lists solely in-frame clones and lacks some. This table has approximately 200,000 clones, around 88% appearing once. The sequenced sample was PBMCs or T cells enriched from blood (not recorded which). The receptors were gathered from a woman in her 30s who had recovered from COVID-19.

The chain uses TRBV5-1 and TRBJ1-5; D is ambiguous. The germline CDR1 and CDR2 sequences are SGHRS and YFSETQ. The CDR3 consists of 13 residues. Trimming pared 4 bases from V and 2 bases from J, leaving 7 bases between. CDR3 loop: CASSRLGNQPQHF. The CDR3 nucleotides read TGCGCCAGCAGCCGATTAGGCAATCAGCCCCAGCATTTT.

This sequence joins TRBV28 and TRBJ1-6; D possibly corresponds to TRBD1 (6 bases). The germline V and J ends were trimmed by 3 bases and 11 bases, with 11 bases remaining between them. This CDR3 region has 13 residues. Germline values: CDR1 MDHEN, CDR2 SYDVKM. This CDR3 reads CASSFGGLTPLHF. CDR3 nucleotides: TGTGCCAGCAGTTTCGGGGGGCTGACACCCCTCCACTTT.

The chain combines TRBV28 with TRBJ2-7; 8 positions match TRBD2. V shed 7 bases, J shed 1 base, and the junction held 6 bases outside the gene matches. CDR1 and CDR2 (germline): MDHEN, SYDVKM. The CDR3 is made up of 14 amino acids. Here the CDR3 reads CASMRVAGSYEQYF. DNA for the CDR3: TGTGCCAGCATGCGGGTAGCGGGATCCTACGAGCAGTACTTC. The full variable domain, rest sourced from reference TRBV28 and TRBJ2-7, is DVKVTQSSRYLVKRTGEKVFLECVQDMDHENMFWYRQDPGLGLRLIYFSYDVKMKEKGDIPEGYSVSREKKERFSLILESASTNQTSMYLCASMRVAGSYEQYFGPGTRLTVT.

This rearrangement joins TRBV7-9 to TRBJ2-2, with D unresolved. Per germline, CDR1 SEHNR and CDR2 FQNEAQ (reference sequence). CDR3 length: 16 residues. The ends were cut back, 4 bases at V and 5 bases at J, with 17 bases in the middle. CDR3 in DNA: TGTGCCAGCAGCTCCTTTCCGGTGGGCGAGACCGGGGAGCTGTTTTTT. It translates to CASSSFPVGETGELFF.

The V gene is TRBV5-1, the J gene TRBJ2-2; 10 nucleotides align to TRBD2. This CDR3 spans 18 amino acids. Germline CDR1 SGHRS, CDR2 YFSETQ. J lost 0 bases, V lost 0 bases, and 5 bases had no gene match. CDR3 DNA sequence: TGCGCCAGCAGCTTGGAAGTGGGACTAGCGCCGAACACCGGGGAGCTGTTTTTT. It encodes CASSLEVGLAPNTGELFF.

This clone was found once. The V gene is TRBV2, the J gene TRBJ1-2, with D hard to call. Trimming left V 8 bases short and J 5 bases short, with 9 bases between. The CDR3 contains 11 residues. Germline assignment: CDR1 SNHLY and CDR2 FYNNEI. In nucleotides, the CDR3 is TGTGCCAGCCTTAGCGAGTATGGCTACACCTTC. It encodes CASLSEYGYTF. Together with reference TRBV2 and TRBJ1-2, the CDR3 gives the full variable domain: EPEVTQTPSHQVTQMGQEVILRCVPISNHLYFYWYRQILGQKVEFLVSFYNNEISEKSEIFDDQFSVERPDGSNFTLKIRSTKLEDSAMYFCASLSEYGYTFGSGTRLTVV.

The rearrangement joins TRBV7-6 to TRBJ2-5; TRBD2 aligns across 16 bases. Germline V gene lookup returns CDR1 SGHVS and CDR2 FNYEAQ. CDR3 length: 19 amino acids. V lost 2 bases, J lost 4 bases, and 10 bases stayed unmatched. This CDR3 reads CASSLTGTSGGGSSETQYF. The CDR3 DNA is TGTGCCAGCAGCTTAACTGGGACTAGCGGGGGGGGGTCTTCAGAGACCCAGTACTTC.

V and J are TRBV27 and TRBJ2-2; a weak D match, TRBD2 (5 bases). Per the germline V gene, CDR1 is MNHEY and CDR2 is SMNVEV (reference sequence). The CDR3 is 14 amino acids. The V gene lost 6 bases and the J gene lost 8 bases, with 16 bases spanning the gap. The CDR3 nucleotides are TGTGCCAGCAGCCTTATGAGCGGAGTAGGGGAGCTGTTTTTT. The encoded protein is CASSLMSGVGELFF.

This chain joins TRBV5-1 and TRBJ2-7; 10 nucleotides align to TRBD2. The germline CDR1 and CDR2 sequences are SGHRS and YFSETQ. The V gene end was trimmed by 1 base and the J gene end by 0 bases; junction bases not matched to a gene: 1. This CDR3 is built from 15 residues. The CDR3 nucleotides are TGCGCCAGCAGCTTGCTAGCGGGGGACTCCTACGAGCAGTACTTC. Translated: CASSLLAGDSYEQYF.

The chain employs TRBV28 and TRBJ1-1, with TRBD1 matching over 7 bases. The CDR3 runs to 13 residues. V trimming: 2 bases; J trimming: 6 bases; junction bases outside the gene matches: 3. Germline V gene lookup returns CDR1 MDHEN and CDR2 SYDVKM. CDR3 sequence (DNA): TGTGCCAGCAGTTTAAGACAGGGCCCTGAAGCTTTCTTT. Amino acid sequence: CASSLRQGPEAFF.

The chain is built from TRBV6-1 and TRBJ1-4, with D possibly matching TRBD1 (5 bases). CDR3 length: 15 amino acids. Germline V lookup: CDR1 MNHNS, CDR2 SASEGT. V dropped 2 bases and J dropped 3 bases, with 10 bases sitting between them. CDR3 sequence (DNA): TGTGCCAGCAGTGAAAGTCGGGGGGCTAATGAAAAACTGTTTTTT. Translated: CASSESRGANEKLFF.

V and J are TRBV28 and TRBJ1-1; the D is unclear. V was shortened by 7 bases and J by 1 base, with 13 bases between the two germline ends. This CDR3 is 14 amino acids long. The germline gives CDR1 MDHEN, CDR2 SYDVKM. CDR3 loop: CASTWAGRNTEAFF. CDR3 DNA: TGTGCCAGCACCTGGGCAGGCCGGAACACTGAAGCTTTCTTT.

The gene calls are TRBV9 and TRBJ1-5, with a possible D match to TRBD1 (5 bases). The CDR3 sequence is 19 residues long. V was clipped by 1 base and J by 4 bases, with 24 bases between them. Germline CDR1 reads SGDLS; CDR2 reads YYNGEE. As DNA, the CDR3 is TGTGCCAGCAGCGTATGGAGCAGGGCGGGGTATTTTAGGAATCAGCCCCAGCATTTT. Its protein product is CASSVWSRAGYFRNQPQHF.

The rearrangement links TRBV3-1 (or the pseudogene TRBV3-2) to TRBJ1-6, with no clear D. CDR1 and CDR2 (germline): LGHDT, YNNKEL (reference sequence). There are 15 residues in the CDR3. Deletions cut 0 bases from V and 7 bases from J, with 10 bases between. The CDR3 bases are TGTGCCAGCAGCCAAGAGCCCGGAGGGAATTCACCCCTCCACTTT. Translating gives CASSQEPGGNSPLHF.

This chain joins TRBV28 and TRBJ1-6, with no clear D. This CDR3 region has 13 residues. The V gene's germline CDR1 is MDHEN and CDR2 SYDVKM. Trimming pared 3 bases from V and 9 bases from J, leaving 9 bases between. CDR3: CASSLVEGSPLHF. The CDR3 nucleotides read TGTGCCAGCAGTTTGGTAGAGGGTTCACCCCTCCACTTT.

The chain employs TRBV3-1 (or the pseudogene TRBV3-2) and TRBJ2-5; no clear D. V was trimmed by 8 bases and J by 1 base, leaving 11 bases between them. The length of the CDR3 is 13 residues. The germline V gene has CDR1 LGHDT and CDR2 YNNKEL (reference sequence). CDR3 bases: TGTGCCAGCCGAGCCGACACCCAAGAGACCCAGTACTTC. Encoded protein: CASRADTQETQYF.

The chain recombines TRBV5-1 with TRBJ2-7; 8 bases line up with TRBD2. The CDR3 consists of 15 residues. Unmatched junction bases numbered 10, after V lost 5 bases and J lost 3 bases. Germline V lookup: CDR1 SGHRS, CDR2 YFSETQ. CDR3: CASRSAGGTLYEQYF. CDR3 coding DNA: TGCGCCAGCAGGTCCGCGGGGGGCACCCTCTACGAGCAGTACTTC.

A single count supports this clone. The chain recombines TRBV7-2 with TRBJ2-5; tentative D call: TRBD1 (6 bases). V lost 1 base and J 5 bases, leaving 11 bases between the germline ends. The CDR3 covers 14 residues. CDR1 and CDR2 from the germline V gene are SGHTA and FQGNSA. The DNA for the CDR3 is TGTGCCAGCAGCTTAGTAGGGGGAGTGGAGACCCAGTACTTC. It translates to CASSLVGGVETQYF. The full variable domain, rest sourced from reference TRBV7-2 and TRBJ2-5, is GAGVSQSPSNKVTEKGKDVELRCDPISGHTALYWYRQSLGQGLEFLIYFQGNSAPDKSGLPSDRFSAERTGGSVSTLTIQRTQQEDSAVYLCASSLVGGVETQYFGPGTRLLVL.

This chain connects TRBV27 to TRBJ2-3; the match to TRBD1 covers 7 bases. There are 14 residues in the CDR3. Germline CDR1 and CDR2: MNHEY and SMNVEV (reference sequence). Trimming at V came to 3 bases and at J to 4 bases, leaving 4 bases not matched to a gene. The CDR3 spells CASSFRQGADTQYF. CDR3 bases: TGTGCCAGCAGTTTTCGACAGGGTGCAGATACGCAGTATTTT.

The CDR3 region is CASSSGLAAYNEQFF. The CDR3 DNA sequence: TGTGCCAGCAGCTCTGGACTAGCGGCTTACAATGAGCAGTTCTTC. This chain joins TRBV5-6 and TRBJ2-1; 10 positions agree with TRBD2. The CDR3 contains 15 residues. CDR1 SGHDT and CDR2 YYEEEE come from the germline V gene. Trimming removed 3 bases from V and 4 bases from J; junction bases left unmatched: 4.

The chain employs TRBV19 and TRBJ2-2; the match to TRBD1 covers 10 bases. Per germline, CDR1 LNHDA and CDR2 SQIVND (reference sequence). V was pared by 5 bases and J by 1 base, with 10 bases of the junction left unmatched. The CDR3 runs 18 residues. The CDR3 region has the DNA TGTGCCAGTAGTCCCCTCCCCGGGACAGGGGTGAACACCGGGGAGCTGTTTTTT. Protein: CASSPLPGTGVNTGELFF.

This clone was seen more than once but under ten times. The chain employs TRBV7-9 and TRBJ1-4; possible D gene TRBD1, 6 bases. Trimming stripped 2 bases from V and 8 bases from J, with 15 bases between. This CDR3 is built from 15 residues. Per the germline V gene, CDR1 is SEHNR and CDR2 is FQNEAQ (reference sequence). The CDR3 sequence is CASSLIGQRDEKLFF. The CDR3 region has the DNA TGTGCCAGCAGCTTAATAGGACAGAGGGACGAAAAACTGTTTTTT.

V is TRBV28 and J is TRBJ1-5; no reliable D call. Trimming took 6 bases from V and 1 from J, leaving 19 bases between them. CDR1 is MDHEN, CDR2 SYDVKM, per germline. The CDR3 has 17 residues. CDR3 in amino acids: CASRLAVAGSSNQPQHF. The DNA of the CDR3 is TGTGCCAGCAGGCTCGCGGTTGCCGGGTCCAGCAATCAGCCCCAGCATTTT.

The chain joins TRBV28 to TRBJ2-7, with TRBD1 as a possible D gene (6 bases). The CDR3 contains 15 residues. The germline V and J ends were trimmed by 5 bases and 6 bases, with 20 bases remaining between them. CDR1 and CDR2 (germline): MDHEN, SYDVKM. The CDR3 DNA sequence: TGTGCCAGCAGTACCGACAGGACCTGGGACCTCGAGCAGTACTTC. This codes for CASSTDRTWDLEQYF.

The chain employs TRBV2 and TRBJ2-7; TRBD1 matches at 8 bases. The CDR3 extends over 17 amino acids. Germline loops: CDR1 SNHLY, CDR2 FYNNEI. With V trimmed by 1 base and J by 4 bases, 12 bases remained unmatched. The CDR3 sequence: CASSEGGTGRDPYEQYF. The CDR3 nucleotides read TGTGCCAGCAGTGAAGGGGGGACAGGACGAGATCCTTACGAGCAGTACTTC. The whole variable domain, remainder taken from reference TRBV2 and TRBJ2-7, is EPEVTQTPSHQVTQMGQEVILRCVPISNHLYFYWYRQILGQKVEFLVSFYNNEISEKSEIFDDQFSVERPDGSNFTLKIRSTKLEDSAMYFCASSEGGTGRDPYEQYFGPGTRLTVT.

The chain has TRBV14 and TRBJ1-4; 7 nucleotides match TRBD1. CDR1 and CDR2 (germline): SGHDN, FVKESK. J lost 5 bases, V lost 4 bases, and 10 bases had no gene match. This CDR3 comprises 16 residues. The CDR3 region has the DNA TGTGCCAGCAGCCGGAGCGTAGGGACAGACAATGAAAAACTGTTTTTT. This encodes CASSRSVGTDNEKLFF. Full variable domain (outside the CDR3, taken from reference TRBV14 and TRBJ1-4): EAGVTQFPSHSVIEKGQTVTLRCDPISGHDNLYWYRRVMGKEIKFLLHFVKESKQDESGMPNNRFLAERTGGTYSTLKVQPAELEDSGVYFCASSRSVGTDNEKLFFGSGTQLSVL.

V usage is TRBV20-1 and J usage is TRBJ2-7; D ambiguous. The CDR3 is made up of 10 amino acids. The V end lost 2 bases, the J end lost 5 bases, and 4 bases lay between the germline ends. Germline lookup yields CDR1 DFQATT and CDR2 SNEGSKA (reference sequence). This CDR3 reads CSARSDEQYF. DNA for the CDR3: TGCAGTGCTAGATCTGACGAGCAGTACTTC.

DNA of the CDR3: TGTGCCAGCAGCTTAGTGGTGGGCAGGGGGACCGATACGCAGTATTTT. Its translation is CASSLVVGRGTDTQYF. This sequence joins TRBV7-8 and TRBJ2-3; 7 nucleotides agree with TRBD1. This CDR3 has 16 amino acids. Trimming removed 1 base from V and 6 bases from J; junction bases left unmatched: 10. The germline gives CDR1 SGHVS, CDR2 FQNEAQ. The full variable domain, its missing parts supplied by reference TRBV7-8 and TRBJ2-3, is GAGVSQSPRYKVAKRGQDVALRCDPISGHVSLFWYQQALGQGPEFLTYFQNEAQLDKSGLPSDRFFAERPEGSVSTLKIQRTQQEDSAVYLCASSLVVGRGTDTQYFGPGTRLTVL.

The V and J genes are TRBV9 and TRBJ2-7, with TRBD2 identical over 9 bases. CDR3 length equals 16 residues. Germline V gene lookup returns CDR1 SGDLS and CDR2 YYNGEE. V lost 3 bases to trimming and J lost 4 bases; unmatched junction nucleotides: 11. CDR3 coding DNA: TGTGCCAGCAGCGCCCGGCCCGGGACTAGCCTTTACGAGCAGTACTTC. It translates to CASSARPGTSLYEQYF.

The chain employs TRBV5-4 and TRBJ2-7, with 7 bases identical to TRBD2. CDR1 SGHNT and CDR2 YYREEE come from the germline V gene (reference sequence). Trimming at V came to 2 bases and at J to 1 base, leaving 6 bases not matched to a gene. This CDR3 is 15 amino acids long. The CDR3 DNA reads TGTGCCAGCAGCTTCGCGGGAGCCGGGTCCTACGAGCAGTACTTC. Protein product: CASSFAGAGSYEQYF. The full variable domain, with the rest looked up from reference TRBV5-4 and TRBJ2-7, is ETGVTQSPTHLIKTRGQQVTLRCSSQSGHNTVSWYQQALGQGPQFIFQYYREEENGRGNFPPRFSGLQFPNYSSELNVNALELDDSALYLCASSFAGAGSYEQYFGPGTRLTVT.

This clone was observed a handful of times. The CDR3 is CASSEGLATNEKLFF. The DNA of the CDR3 is TGTGCCAGCAGTGAAGGGCTGGCAACTAATGAAAAACTGTTTTTT. The chain joins TRBV2 to TRBJ1-4; D is uncertain. CDR1 is SNHLY, CDR2 FYNNEI, per germline. V shed 1 base and J shed 0 bases, with 6 bases lying between them. This CDR3 spans 15 amino acids.

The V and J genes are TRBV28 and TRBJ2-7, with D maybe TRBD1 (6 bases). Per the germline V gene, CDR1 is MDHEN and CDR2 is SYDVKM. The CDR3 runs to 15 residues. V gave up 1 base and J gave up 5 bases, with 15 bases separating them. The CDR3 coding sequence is TGTGCCAGCAGTTTATATCAGGGGTTGGCAAACGAGCAGTACTTC. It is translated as CASSLYQGLANEQYF.